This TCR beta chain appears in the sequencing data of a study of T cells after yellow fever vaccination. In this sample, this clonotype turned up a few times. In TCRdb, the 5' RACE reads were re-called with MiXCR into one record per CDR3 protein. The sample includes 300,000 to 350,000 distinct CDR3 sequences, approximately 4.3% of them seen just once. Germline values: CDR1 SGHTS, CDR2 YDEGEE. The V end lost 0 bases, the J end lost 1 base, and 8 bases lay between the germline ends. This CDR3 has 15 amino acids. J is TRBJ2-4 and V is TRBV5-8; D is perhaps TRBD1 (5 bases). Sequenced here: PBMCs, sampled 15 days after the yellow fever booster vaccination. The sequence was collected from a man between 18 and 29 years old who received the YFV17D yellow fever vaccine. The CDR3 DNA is TGTGCCAGCAGCTTGGCAGGGTACGCCAAAAACATTCAGTACTTC. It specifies CASSLAGYAKNIQYF.